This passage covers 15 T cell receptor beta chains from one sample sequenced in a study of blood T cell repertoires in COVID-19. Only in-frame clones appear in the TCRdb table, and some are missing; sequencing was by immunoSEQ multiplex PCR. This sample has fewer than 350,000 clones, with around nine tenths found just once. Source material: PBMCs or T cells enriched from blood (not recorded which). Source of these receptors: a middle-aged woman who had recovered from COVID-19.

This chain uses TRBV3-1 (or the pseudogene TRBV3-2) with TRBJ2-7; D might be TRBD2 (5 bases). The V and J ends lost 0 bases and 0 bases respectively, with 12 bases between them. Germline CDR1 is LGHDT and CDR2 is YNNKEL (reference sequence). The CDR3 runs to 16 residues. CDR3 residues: CASSQDCGPSSYEQYF. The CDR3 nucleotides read TGTGCCAGCAGCCAAGATTGCGGGCCCAGCTCCTACGAGCAGTACTTC.

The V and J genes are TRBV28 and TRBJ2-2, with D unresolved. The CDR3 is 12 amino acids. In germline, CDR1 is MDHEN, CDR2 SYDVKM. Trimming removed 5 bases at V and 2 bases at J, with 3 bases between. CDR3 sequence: CASSQNTGELFF. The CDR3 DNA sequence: TGTGCCAGCAGTCAAAACACCGGGGAGCTGTTTTTT.

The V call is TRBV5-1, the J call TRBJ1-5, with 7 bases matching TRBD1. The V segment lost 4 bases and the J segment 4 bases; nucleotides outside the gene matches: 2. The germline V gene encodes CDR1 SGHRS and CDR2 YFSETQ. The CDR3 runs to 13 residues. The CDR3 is CASSPGQNQPQHF. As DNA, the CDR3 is TGCGCCAGCAGCCCGGGACAGAATCAGCCCCAGCATTTT. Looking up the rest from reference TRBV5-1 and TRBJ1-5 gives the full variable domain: KAGVTQTPRYLIKTRGQQVTLSCSPISGHRSVSWYQQTPGQGLQFLFEYFSETQRNKGNFPGRFSGRQFSNSRSEMNVSTLELGDSALYLCASSPGQNQPQHFGDGTRLSIL.

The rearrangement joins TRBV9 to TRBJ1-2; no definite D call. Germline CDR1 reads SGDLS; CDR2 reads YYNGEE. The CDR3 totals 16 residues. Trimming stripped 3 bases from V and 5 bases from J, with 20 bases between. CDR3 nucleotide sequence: TGTGCCAGCAGCGCTAGACGGGGTAGGCCCGATTATGGCTACACCTTC. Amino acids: CASSARRGRPDYGYTF.

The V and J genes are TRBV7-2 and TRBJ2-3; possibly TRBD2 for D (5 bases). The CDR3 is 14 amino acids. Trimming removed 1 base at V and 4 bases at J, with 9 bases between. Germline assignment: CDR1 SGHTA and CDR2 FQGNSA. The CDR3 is CASSLVSGSDTQYF. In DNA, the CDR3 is TGTGCCAGCAGCTTAGTCAGCGGATCAGATACGCAGTATTTT.

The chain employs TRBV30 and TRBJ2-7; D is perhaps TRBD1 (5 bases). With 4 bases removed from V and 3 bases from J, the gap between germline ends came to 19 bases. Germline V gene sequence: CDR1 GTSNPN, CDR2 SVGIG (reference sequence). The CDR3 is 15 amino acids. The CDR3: CAWTFKAGSHYEQYF. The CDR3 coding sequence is TGTGCCTGGACGTTCAAGGCAGGGTCCCACTACGAGCAGTACTTC.

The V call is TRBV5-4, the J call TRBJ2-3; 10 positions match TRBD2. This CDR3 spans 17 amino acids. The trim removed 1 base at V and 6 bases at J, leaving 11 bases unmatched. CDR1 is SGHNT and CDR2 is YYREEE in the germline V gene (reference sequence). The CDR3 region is CASSLTAGGPGGDTQYF. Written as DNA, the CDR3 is TGTGCCAGCAGCTTGACAGCGGGAGGGCCGGGGGGTGATACGCAGTATTTT. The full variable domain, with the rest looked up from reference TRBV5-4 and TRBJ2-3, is ETGVTQSPTHLIKTRGQQVTLRCSSQSGHNTVSWYQQALGQGPQFIFQYYREEENGRGNFPPRFSGLQFPNYSSELNVNALELDDSALYLCASSLTAGGPGGDTQYFGPGTRLTVL.

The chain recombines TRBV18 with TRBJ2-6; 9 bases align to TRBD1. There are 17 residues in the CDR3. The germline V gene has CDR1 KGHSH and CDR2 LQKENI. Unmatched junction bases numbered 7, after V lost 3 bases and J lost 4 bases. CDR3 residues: CASSPWDRAKGANVLTF. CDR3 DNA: TGTGCCAGCTCACCGTGGGACAGGGCGAAAGGGGCCAACGTCCTGACTTTC.

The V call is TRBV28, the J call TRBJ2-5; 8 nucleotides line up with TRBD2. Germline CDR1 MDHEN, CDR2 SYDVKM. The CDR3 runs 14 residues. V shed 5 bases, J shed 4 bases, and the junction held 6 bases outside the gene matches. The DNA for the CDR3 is TGTGCCAGCAGTAGTCGCCTAGCGGGAGAGACCCAGTACTTC. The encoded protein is CASSSRLAGETQYF.

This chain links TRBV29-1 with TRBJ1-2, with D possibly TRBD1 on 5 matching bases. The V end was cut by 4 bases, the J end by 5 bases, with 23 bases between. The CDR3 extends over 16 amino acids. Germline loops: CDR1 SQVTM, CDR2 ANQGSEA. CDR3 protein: CSVAGGVSEALYGYTF. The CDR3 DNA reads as TGCAGCGTTGCGGGGGGGGTGTCCGAGGCCCTATATGGCTACACCTTC.

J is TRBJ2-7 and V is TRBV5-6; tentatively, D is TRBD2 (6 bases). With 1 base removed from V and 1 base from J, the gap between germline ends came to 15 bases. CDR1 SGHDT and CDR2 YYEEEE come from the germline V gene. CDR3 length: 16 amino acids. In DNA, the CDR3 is TGTGCCAGCAGCTTGTGGCGTGAGCGGGCGTCCTACGAGCAGTACTTC. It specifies CASSLWRERASYEQYF.

In DNA, the CDR3 is TGTGCCAGCAGCTTAAGCGGGTTTGGGGAGACCCAGTACTTC. It translates to CASSLSGFGETQYF. V gene TRBV11-3 combines with J gene TRBJ2-5; possible D gene TRBD2, 6 bases. The V gene's germline CDR1 is SGHNT and CDR2 YENEEA. Trimming shortened V by 2 bases and J by 5 bases, and 12 bases separated the two germline ends. There are 14 residues in the CDR3.

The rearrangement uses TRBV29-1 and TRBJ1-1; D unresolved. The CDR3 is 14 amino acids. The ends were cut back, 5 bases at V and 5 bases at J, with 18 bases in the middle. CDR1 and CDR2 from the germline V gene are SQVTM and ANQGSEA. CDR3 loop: CSVSGAASGTEAFF. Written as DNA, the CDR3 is TGCAGCGTTTCGGGAGCAGCCTCGGGGACTGAAGCTTTCTTT.

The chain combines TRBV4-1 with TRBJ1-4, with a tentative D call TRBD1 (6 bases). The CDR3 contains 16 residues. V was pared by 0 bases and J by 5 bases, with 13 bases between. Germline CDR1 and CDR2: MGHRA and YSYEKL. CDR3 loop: CASSQDRGGINEKLFF. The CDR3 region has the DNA TGCGCCAGCAGCCAAGATCGCGGGGGCATAAATGAAAAACTGTTTTTT.

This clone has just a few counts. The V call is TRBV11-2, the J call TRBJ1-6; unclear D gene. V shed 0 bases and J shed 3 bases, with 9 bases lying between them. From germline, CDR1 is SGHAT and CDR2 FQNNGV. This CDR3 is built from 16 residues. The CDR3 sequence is CASSLEPGYYNSPLHF. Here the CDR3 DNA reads TGTGCCAGCAGCTTAGAACCGGGATACTATAATTCACCCCTCCACTTT.